The 2 T cell receptor beta chains reported below all come from one sample, sequenced in a study of shared clonotypes between healthy human individuals. Naive CD8 cells comprised CD45RO-negative, CCR7-positively selected cells, excluding terminally differentiated effector memory CD45RA+ cells. Sequencing was performed with immunoSEQ multiplex PCR; in TCRdb, only in-frame clones are kept and a portion is missing. Of about 1,800,000 clones listed, approximately 95% are singletons. The sample was naive CD8+ T cells sorted from blood. These receptors all stem from a man younger than 35 in good health.

J is TRBJ2-7 and V is TRBV5-6, with D tentatively TRBD1 (5 bases). The CDR3 has 14 amino acids. Germline loops: CDR1 SGHDT, CDR2 YYEEEE. V was trimmed by 0 bases and J by 3 bases, leaving 10 bases between them. For the CDR3, the DNA is TGTGCCAGCAGCTTGGGGTCAGGGTTCTACGAGCAGTACTTC. This translates into CASSLGSGFYEQYF. Based on the CDR3 plus reference TRBV5-6 and TRBJ2-7, the full variable domain is DAGVTQSPTHLIKTRGQQVTLRCSPKSGHDTVSWYQQALGQGPQFIFQYYEEEERQRGNFPDRFSGHQFPNYSSELNVNALLLGDSALYLCASSLGSGFYEQYFGPGTRLTVT.

This chain joins TRBV5-6 and TRBJ2-7; 9 bases are a match to TRBD2. The V gene end was trimmed by 2 bases and the J gene end by 2 bases; junction bases not matched to a gene: 2. The CDR3 extends over 14 amino acids. Germline assignment: CDR1 SGHDT and CDR2 YYEEEE. In nucleotides, the CDR3 is TGTGCCAGCAGCTTCGCTAGCGGGACCTACGAGCAGTACTTC. As protein: CASSFASGTYEQYF.